The 9 T cell receptor beta chains presented below share a single source sample, sequenced in a study of blood T cell repertoires in COVID-19. Libraries were prepared by immunoSEQ multiplex PCR; TCRdb keeps only in-frame clonotypes and omits some of them. The sample includes over 130,000 clones, 80% to 90% of them seen just once. Source material: peripheral blood. These receptors were obtained from a man between 65 and 85 years old with acute or convalescent COVID-19.

The chain combines TRBV3-1 (or the pseudogene TRBV3-2) with TRBJ2-2; D is unresolved. The CDR3 is 15 amino acids. Germline V gene lookup returns CDR1 LGHDT and CDR2 YNNKEL (reference sequence). Trimming took off 3 bases at V and 6 bases at J, with 14 bases between the two ends. Here the CDR3 DNA reads TGTGCCAGCAGCCACGGAATAGGCGGCGCCGGGGAGCTGTTTTTT. Its protein is CASSHGIGGAGELFF.

The rearrangement joins TRBV27 to TRBJ1-1; no definite D call. V lost 3 bases, J lost 1 base, and 9 bases lay in between. CDR1 and CDR2 (germline): MNHEY, SMNVEV (reference sequence). This CDR3 is 14 amino acids long. CDR3 residues: CASSFRRGNTEAFF. CDR3 nucleotide sequence: TGTGCCAGCAGTTTCCGACGAGGGAACACTGAAGCTTTCTTT.

The chain couples TRBV11-2 to TRBJ2-3; 9 nucleotides align to TRBD2. Per the germline V gene, CDR1 is SGHAT and CDR2 is FQNNGV. The length of the CDR3 is 16 residues. J lost 2 bases, V lost 1 base, and 4 bases had no gene match. The CDR3 DNA follows: TGTGCCAGCAGCTTAGTGGCGGGAGGGCCCACAGATACGCAGTATTTT. This encodes CASSLVAGGPTDTQYF.

The rearrangement links TRBV5-4 to TRBJ2-7; D possibly corresponds to TRBD1 (6 bases). Between the trimmed V and J ends, which lost 2 bases and 5 bases, there was a span of 11 bases. The CDR3 loop spans 13 amino acids. CDR1 is SGHNT and CDR2 is YYREEE in the germline V gene (reference sequence). The CDR3: CASSFAGADEQYF. CDR3 bases: TGTGCCAGCAGCTTCGCAGGGGCGGACGAGCAGTACTTC.

The chain has TRBV10-3 and TRBJ2-3; D possibly corresponds to TRBD1 (5 bases). From germline, CDR1 is ENHRY and CDR2 SYGVKD. The CDR3 has 14 amino acids. Trimming stripped 2 bases from V and 4 bases from J, with 10 bases between. CDR3 nucleotide sequence: TGTGCCATCAGTGAGGGGCGGACATCAGATACGCAGTATTTT. Translating it yields CAISEGRTSDTQYF.

The chain employs TRBV6-5 and TRBJ2-5; D may be TRBD1 (5 bases). Per germline, CDR1 MNHEY and CDR2 SVGAGI. The CDR3 length is 12 residues. Trimming took off 5 bases at V and 7 bases at J, with 11 bases between the two ends. This CDR3 is CASSPPQGTQYF. DNA for the CDR3: TGTGCCAGCAGTCCACCCCAGGGGACCCAGTACTTC.

The chain employs TRBV2 and TRBJ2-1, with TRBD2 identical over 7 bases. Germline values: CDR1 SNHLY, CDR2 FYNNEI. This CDR3 comprises 16 residues. The V segment lost 5 bases and the J segment 1 base; nucleotides outside the gene matches: 8. The CDR3 region has the DNA TGTGCCAGCAGTACCATAGCGGGTGGGTCCTACAATGAGCAGTTCTTC. It codes for CASSTIAGGSYNEQFF.

Only one count was recorded for this clone. This sequence joins TRBV7-2 and TRBJ2-5; possibly TRBD1 for D (5 bases). Germline loops: CDR1 SGHTA, CDR2 FQGNSA. The ends were cut back, 3 bases at V and 5 bases at J, with 13 bases in the middle. The CDR3 has 14 residues. Written as DNA, the CDR3 is TGTGCCAGCAGCTTCGGCGGACAAGGGGAGACCCAGTACTTC. Translating it yields CASSFGGQGETQYF.

CDR3 bases: TGTGCCAGCAGTGAAAGAGGGGGTAATTCACCCCTCCACTTT. This sequence encodes CASSERGGNSPLHF. The gene calls are TRBV2 and TRBJ1-6, with D possibly being TRBD1 (6 bases). The CDR3 has 14 amino acids. CDR1 is SNHLY, CDR2 FYNNEI, per germline. The V end was cut by 2 bases, the J end by 6 bases, with 8 bases between.